These 27 T cell receptor beta chains were sequenced from one sample in a study of CD8 T cells in ankylosing spondylitis. General observations from the study: Among TCR beta sequences, a motif of eight highly homologous variants appeared characteristic of ankylosing spondylitis blood.

The antigens for these receptors are not known. TCRdb reprocessed the 5' RACE reads with MiXCR, giving one entry per CDR3 protein. The sample gives hundreds of thousands of distinct CDR3 sequences, 12% of which show up once; 0.51% is in the top ten. Sequencing input: blood, either unsorted or a sorted T cell fraction (not recorded which). The receptors were sampled from a male donor with ankylosing spondylitis.

This clonotype was observed at least ten times. The gene calls are TRBV10-3 and TRBJ2-1, with D maybe TRBD1 (6 bases). Per the germline V gene, CDR1 is ENHRY and CDR2 is SYGVKD. Trimming removed 3 bases from V and 2 bases from J, with 17 bases in between. This CDR3 has 17 residues. CDR3 in amino acids: CAISDSSGTYTYNEQFF. CDR3 bases: TGTGCCATCAGTGATTCCTCCGGGACATACACCTACAATGAGCAGTTCTTC.

V is TRBV10-3 and J is TRBJ1-5; D remains ambiguous. Germline CDR1 reads ENHRY; CDR2 reads SYGVKD. This CDR3 spans 16 amino acids. Trimming took off 0 bases at V and 0 bases at J, with 9 bases between the two ends. The CDR3 reads CAISESRDHSNQPQHF. CDR3 coding DNA: TGTGCCATCAGTGAGTCGAGGGATCATAGCAATCAGCCCCAGCATTTT.

This chain links TRBV29-1 with TRBJ2-3; 8 bases align to TRBD1. The CDR3 loop spans 18 amino acids. V was pared by 1 base and J by 0 bases, with 12 bases of the junction left unmatched. In germline, CDR1 is SQVTM, CDR2 ANQGSEA. The CDR3 sequence is CSVEGQGAIGASTDTQYF. The CDR3 nucleotides are TGCAGCGTTGAAGGCCAGGGGGCGATAGGAGCTAGCACAGATACGCAGTATTTT.

This clonotype was seen at least ten times. The V and J genes are TRBV10-3 and TRBJ1-5; D possibly corresponds to TRBD1 (5 bases). Germline V lookup: CDR1 ENHRY, CDR2 SYGVKD. Trimming left V 8 bases short and J 2 bases short, with 13 bases between. The CDR3 has 14 residues. CDR3 in amino acids: CAISGGVGNQPQHF. CDR3 DNA: TGTGCCATCTCTGGGGGGGTTGGCAATCAGCCCCAGCATTTT.

This clonotype appeared many times. The chain employs TRBV5-1 and TRBJ2-7; 9 nucleotides line up with TRBD2. CDR1 and CDR2 from the germline V gene are SGHRS and YFSETQ. CDR3 length equals 13 residues. V gave up 7 bases and J gave up 6 bases; unmatched junction bases: 8. The CDR3 DNA follows: TGCGCCAGCGGACAGTCACTAGCGGGCGAGCAGTACTTC. This gives the protein CASGQSLAGEQYF.

The chain links TRBV6-1 to TRBJ1-5, with a tentative D call TRBD1 (5 bases). This CDR3 contains 15 residues. V lost 6 bases and J 7 bases, leaving 19 bases between the germline ends. Germline CDR1 reads MNHNS; CDR2 reads SASEGT. The CDR3 nucleotides read TGTGCCAGCAGGAACCAAGGCCAGGGAGGCCAGCCCCAGCATTTT. Translation: CASRNQGQGGQPQHF.

The chain combines TRBV5-1 with TRBJ2-3, with 11 bases aligning to TRBD2. Germline V gene lookup returns CDR1 SGHRS and CDR2 YFSETQ. This CDR3 has 16 amino acids. Trimming at V came to 0 bases and at J to 6 bases, leaving 6 bases not matched to a gene. CDR3 protein: CASSLGSSGGSDTQYF. The DNA of the CDR3 is TGCGCCAGCAGCTTGGGGTCTAGCGGGGGGTCGGATACGCAGTATTTT.

This clonotype was detected many times. This chain connects TRBV24-1 to TRBJ2-1, with D perhaps matching TRBD2 (5 bases). V lost 0 bases, J lost 5 bases, and 10 bases lay in between. The germline V gene has CDR1 KGHDR and CDR2 SFDVKD. The CDR3 spans 15 residues. For the CDR3, the DNA is TGTGCCACCAGTGATTTGACTAGTGTTCACAATGAGCAGTTCTTC. Translating it yields CATSDLTSVHNEQFF.

The rearrangement links TRBV20-1 to TRBJ2-1, with a weak D call TRBD1 (7 bases). The CDR3 consists of 16 residues. The germline V gene encodes CDR1 DFQATT and CDR2 SNEGSKA (reference sequence). Trimming took off 5 bases at V and 0 bases at J, with 17 bases between the two ends. The CDR3 here is CSAGWGDSFSYNEQFF. CDR3 nucleotides: TGCAGTGCTGGATGGGGGGACAGCTTCTCCTACAATGAGCAGTTCTTC.

The chain combines TRBV5-1 with TRBJ2-5; TRBD2 matches at 7 bases. The CDR3 has 13 residues. V trimming: 6 bases; J trimming: 3 bases; junction bases outside the gene matches: 5. CDR1 and CDR2 from the germline V gene are SGHRS and YFSETQ. The CDR3 loop is CASTWGGKETQYF. CDR3 nucleotide sequence: TGCGCCAGCACCTGGGGGGGGAAAGAGACCCAGTACTTC.

This chain connects TRBV24-1 to TRBJ2-1; D perhaps matches TRBD2 (5 bases). This CDR3 comprises 16 residues. In germline, CDR1 is KGHDR, CDR2 SFDVKD. The V end lost 2 bases, the J end lost 8 bases, and 18 bases lay between the germline ends. CDR3 in amino acids: CATSDSTRAPLDEQFF. The CDR3 DNA is TGTGCCACCAGTGATTCCACGAGGGCTCCGTTGGATGAGCAGTTCTTC.

This chain connects TRBV12-3 or TRBV12-4 to TRBJ2-1, with D unclear. Trimming cost V 3 bases and J 4 bases, with 13 bases left between them. The CDR3 runs to 15 residues. This CDR3 is CASSFGPVVYNEQFF. Written as DNA, the CDR3 is TGTGCCAGCAGTTTCGGCCCGGTAGTATACAATGAGCAGTTCTTC.

This clonotype was seen at least ten times. The rearrangement links TRBV5-6 to TRBJ2-1; D possibly matches TRBD1 or TRBD2 (5 bases each). The CDR3 is made up of 12 amino acids. V was trimmed by 2 bases and J by 8 bases, leaving 8 bases between them. The germline CDR1 and CDR2 sequences are SGHDT and YYEEEE. The CDR3 region is CASSLTGHEQFF. CDR3 nucleotide sequence: TGTGCCAGCAGCTTAACGGGGCATGAGCAGTTCTTC.

This clonotype has a count of ten or more. This chain joins TRBV20-1 and TRBJ1-5; D not resolved. CDR1 DFQATT and CDR2 SNEGSKA come from the germline V gene (reference sequence). The CDR3 totals 14 residues. The V gene lost 1 base and the J gene lost 6 bases, with 13 bases spanning the gap. The CDR3 DNA follows: TGCAGTGCTAGAGTGGGGTCGACTAGTCAGCCCCAGCATTTT. Amino acid sequence: CSARVGSTSQPQHF.

V usage is TRBV7-2 and J usage is TRBJ1-2; D is uncertain. The CDR3 spans 17 residues. Germline values: CDR1 SGHTA, CDR2 FQGNSA. Trimming shortened V by 2 bases and J by 4 bases, and 20 bases separated the two germline ends. CDR3 nucleotides: TGTGCCAGCAGCTTATTCGTAACTCAGAGGGCCGGCTATGGCTACACCTTC. This encodes CASSLFVTQRAGYGYTF.

The chain is built from TRBV4-2 and TRBJ2-2; TRBD1 is a possible D gene (6 bases). The V gene lost 3 bases and the J gene lost 0 bases, with 17 bases spanning the gap. This CDR3 has 18 amino acids. From germline, CDR1 is LGHNA and CDR2 YNFKEQ. The CDR3 loop is CASSHGPTGITNTGELFF. The CDR3 DNA reads as TGTGCCAGCAGCCACGGGCCCACAGGGATAACGAACACCGGGGAGCTGTTTTTT.

In this sample, this clonotype turned up many times. The rearrangement joins TRBV7-2 to TRBJ2-5, with unresolved D. The germline V gene encodes CDR1 SGHTA and CDR2 FQGNSA. Trimming shortened V by 2 bases and J by 2 bases, and 6 bases separated the two germline ends. The CDR3 is 13 residues long. CDR3 sequence: CASSLSQQETQYF. Written as DNA, the CDR3 is TGTGCCAGCAGCTTAAGCCAGCAAGAGACCCAGTACTTC.

V usage is TRBV7-2 and J usage is TRBJ1-1, with D hard to call. The CDR3 has 15 amino acids. The germline V gene encodes CDR1 SGHTA and CDR2 FQGNSA. V lost 1 base to trimming and J lost 1 base, with 10 bases between them. CDR3 in amino acids: CASSLVDLANTEAFF. The CDR3 DNA is TGTGCCAGCAGCTTAGTGGACCTCGCGAACACTGAAGCTTTCTTT.

This clonotype was seen a few times. The J gene is TRBJ2-1, the V gene TRBV24-1; D is possibly TRBD2 (6 bases). The CDR3 spans 16 residues. From germline, CDR1 is KGHDR and CDR2 SFDVKD. V was shortened by 1 base and J by 2 bases, with 11 bases between the two germline ends. The CDR3: CATSDFGGAAYNEQFF. For the CDR3, the DNA is TGTGCCACCAGTGATTTTGGCGGGGCGGCCTACAATGAGCAGTTCTTC.

This clonotype was counted many times. V gene TRBV12-3 or TRBV12-4 combines with J gene TRBJ2-5; D not certain. Trimming shortened V by 5 bases and J by 1 base, and 14 bases separated the two germline ends. CDR3 size: 15 residues. The CDR3 DNA is TGTGCCAGCAGTGCCGTTTTGGGTAGCCAAGAGACCCAGTACTTC. Translating gives CASSAVLGSQETQYF.

This clonotype was recorded at least ten times. This chain links TRBV29-1 with TRBJ1-1; no clear D. The CDR3 has 10 residues. V was cut by 4 bases and J by 4 bases, with 4 bases left in between. Germline V gene sequence: CDR1 SQVTM, CDR2 ANQGSEA. For the CDR3, the DNA is TGCAGCGTTGTTAGCACTGAAGCTTTCTTT. Its translation is CSVVSTEAFF.

There are many counts of this clonotype. J is TRBJ2-7 and V is TRBV6-1, with 9 bases identical to TRBD2. The V gene end was trimmed by 4 bases and the J gene end by 0 bases; junction bases not matched to a gene: 7. This CDR3 is 16 amino acids long. The germline V gene encodes CDR1 MNHNS and CDR2 SASEGT. This CDR3 is CASSVISSGSSYEQYF. The CDR3 DNA reads TGTGCCAGCAGTGTTATTAGTAGCGGGAGCTCCTACGAGCAGTACTTC.

The chain joins TRBV6-1 to TRBJ2-7; 7 bases are shared with TRBD1. The CDR3 spans 14 residues. Germline-derived CDR1 and CDR2 are MNHNS and SASEGT. Trimming at V came to 5 bases and at J to 1 base, leaving 5 bases not matched to a gene. The CDR3 reads CASSRDSESYEQYF. CDR3 nucleotide sequence: TGTGCCAGCAGTAGGGACAGCGAGTCCTACGAGCAGTACTTC.

J is TRBJ1-1 and V is TRBV29-1; D not certain. This CDR3 has 13 amino acids. V gave up 7 bases and J gave up 0 bases, with 12 bases separating them. CDR1 and CDR2 from the germline V gene are SQVTM and ANQGSEA. The CDR3, as DNA: TGCAGCGGAGGCGGGGTTTTGAACACTGAAGCTTTCTTT. This translates into CSGGGVLNTEAFF. Variable domain in full (rest from reference TRBV29-1 and TRBJ1-1): SAVISQKPSRDICQRGTSLTIQCQVDSQVTMMFWYRQQPGQSLTLIATANQGSEATYESGFVIDKFPISRPNLTFSTLTVSNMSPEDSSIYLCSGGGVLNTEAFFGQGTRLTVV.

This clonotype was detected only a few times. The V gene is TRBV5-4, the J gene TRBJ2-7; D is perhaps TRBD2 (6 bases). V was shortened by 4 bases and J by 7 bases, with 18 bases between the two germline ends. The germline gives CDR1 SGHNT, CDR2 YYREEE (reference sequence). The CDR3 is 14 residues long. The CDR3 here is CASSLQRGGREQYF. DNA of the CDR3: TGTGCCAGCAGCCTTCAGCGAGGAGGGCGGGAGCAGTACTTC.

This clonotype was counted a few times. J is TRBJ1-3 and V is TRBV10-1, with TRBD1 as a possible D gene (5 bases). The CDR3 length is 13 residues. Trimming pared 11 bases from V and 2 bases from J, leaving 13 bases between. Germline values: CDR1 WNHNN, CDR2 SYGVQD (reference sequence). For the CDR3, the DNA is TGCGCCTCGACCCGGGGCCCTGGAAACACCATATATTTT. Its translation: CASTRGPGNTIYF.

A few counts support this clonotype. The V and J genes are TRBV24-1 and TRBJ2-5, with 7 bases fitting TRBD1. The CDR3 totals 14 residues. With V trimmed by 9 bases and J by 4 bases, 10 bases remained unmatched. Per the germline V gene, CDR1 is KGHDR and CDR2 is SFDVKD. The CDR3 reads CATQSDRDGETQYF. DNA for the CDR3: TGTGCCACCCAGTCTGACAGGGACGGAGAGACCCAGTACTTC.